This T cell receptor beta chain was found in a study of monozygotic twins with inflammatory bowel disease. About this clonotype itself: Its cognate antigen is unknown.

Study-level points and caveats: Lower TCRbeta diversity (inverse Simpson) was seen in IBD patients than in healthy co-twins.

This CDR3 is built from 14 residues. Germline V gives CDR1 SGHDT, CDR2 YYEEEE. UMIs containing a 6-nucleotide sample barcode were added via template switching. TCRdb reanalyzed the 5' RACE reads and collapses them to one entry per CDR3 protein, without DNA. This sample's table reports some 210,000 distinct CDR3 sequences. The chain recombines TRBV5-6 with TRBJ2-7. This sequence was found in a human donor with ulcerative colitis or Crohn's disease, or a healthy co-twin of an affected twin (not recorded which). Sequencing used blood. CDR3 loop: CASSLGGDSYEQYF.